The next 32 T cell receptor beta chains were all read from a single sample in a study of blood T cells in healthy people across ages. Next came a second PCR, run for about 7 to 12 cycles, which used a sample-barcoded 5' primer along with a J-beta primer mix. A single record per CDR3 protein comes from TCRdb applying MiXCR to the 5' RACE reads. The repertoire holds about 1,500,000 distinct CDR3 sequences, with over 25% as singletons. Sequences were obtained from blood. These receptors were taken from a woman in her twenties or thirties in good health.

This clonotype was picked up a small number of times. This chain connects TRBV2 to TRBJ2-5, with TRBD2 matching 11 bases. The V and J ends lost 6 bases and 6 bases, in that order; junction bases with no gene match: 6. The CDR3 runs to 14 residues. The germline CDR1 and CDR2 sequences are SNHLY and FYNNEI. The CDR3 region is CASSLGTSGKTQYF. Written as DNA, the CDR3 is TGTGCCAGCAGCCTTGGGACTAGCGGAAAGACCCAGTACTTC. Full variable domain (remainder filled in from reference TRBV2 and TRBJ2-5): EPEVTQTPSHQVTQMGQEVILRCVPISNHLYFYWYRQILGQKVEFLVSFYNNEISEKSEIFDDQFSVERPDGSNFTLKIRSTKLEDSAMYFCASSLGTSGKTQYFGPGTRLLVL.

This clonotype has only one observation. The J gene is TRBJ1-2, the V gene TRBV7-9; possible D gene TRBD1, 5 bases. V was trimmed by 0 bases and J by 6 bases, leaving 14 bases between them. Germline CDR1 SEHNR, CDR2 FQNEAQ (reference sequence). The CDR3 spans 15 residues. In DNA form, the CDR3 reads TGTGCCAGCAGCTTAGCCACTGGGGGAAGCCATGGCTACACCTTC. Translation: CASSLATGGSHGYTF. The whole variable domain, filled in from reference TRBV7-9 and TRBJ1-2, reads DTGVSQNPRHKITKRGQNVTFRCDPISEHNRLYWYRQTLGQGPEFLTYFQNEAQLEKSRLLSDRFSAERPKGSFSTLEIQRTEQGDSAMYLCASSLATGGSHGYTFGSGTRLTVV.

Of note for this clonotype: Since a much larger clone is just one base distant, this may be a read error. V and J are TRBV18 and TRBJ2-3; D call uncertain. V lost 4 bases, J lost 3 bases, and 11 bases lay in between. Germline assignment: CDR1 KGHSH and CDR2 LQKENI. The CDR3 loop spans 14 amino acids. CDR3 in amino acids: CASSRAESTDTQYF. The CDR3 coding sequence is TGTGCCAGCTCACGTGCGGAGAGTACAGATACGCAGTATTTT.

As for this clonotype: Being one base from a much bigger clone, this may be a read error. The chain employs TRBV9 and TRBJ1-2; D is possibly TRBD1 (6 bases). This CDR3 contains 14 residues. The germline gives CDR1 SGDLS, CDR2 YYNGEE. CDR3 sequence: CVSSRTGWGYGYTF. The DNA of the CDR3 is TGTGTCAGCAGCCGTACAGGGTGGGGCTATGGCTACACCTTC. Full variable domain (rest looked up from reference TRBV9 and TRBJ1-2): DSGVTQTPKHLITATGQRVTLRCSPRSGDLSVYWYQQSLDQGLQFLIQYYNGEERAKGNILERFSAQQFPDLHSELNLSSLELGDSALYFCVSSRTGWGYGYTFGSGTRLTVV.

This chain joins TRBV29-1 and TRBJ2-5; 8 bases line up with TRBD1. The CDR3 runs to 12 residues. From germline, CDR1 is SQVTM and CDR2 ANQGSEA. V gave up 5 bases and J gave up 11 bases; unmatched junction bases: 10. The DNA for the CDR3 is TGCAGCGTTTATACAGGGGGTGGAGAGCAGTACTTC. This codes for CSVYTGGGEQYF.

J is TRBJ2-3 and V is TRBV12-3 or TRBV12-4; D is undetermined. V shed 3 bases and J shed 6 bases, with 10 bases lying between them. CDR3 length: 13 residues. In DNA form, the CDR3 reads TGTGCCAGCAGTTTTGGGGTGGGGGATACGCAGTATTTT. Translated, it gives CASSFGVGDTQYF.

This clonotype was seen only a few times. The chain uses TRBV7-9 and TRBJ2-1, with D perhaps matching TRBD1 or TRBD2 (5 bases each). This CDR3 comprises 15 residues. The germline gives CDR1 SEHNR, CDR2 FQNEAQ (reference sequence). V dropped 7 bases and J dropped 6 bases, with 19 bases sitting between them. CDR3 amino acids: CASISYARDRNEQFF. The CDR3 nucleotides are TGTGCCAGCATCTCTTACGCGAGGGACCGCAATGAGCAGTTCTTC.

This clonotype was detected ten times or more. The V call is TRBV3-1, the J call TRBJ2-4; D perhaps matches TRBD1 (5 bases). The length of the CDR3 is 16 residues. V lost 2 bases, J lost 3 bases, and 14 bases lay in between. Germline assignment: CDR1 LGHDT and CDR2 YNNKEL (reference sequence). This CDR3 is CASSQNPGTGKNIQYF. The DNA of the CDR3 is TGTGCCAGCAGCCAAAACCCCGGTACAGGCAAAAACATTCAGTACTTC. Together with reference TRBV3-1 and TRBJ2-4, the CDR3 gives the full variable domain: DTAVSQTPKYLVTQMGNDKSIKCEQNLGHDTMYWYKQDSKKFLKIMFSYNNKELIINETVPNRFSPKSPDKAHLNLHINSLELGDSAVYFCASSQNPGTGKNIQYFGAGTRLSVL.

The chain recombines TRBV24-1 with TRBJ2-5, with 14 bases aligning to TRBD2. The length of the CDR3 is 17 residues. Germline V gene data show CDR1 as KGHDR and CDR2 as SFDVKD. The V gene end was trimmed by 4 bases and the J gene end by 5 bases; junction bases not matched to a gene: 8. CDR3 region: CATSEPTSGGASETQYF. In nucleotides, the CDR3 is TGTGCCACCAGTGAGCCGACTAGCGGGGGGGCAAGTGAGACCCAGTACTTC.

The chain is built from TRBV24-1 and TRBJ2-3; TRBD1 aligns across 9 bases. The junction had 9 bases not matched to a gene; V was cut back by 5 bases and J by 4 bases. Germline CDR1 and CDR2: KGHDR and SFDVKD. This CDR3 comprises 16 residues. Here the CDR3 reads CATSGADRGGADTQYF. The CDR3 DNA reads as TGTGCCACCAGTGGTGCGGACAGGGGTGGAGCAGATACGCAGTATTTT.

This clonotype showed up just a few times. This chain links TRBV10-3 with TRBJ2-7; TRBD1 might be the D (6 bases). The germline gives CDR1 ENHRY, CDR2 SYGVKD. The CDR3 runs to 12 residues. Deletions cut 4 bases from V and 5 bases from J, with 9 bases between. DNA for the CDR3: TGTGCCATCAGTGTTGCAGGGGACGAGCAGTACTTC. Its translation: CAISVAGDEQYF.

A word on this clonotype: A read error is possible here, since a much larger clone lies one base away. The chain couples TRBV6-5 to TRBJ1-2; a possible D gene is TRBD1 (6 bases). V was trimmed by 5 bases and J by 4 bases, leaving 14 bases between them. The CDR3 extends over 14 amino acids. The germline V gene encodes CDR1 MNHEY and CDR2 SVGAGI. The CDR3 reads CASSAQDRSYGYTF. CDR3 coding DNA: TGTGCCAGCAGTGCGCAGGACAGAAGCTATGGCTACACCTTC.

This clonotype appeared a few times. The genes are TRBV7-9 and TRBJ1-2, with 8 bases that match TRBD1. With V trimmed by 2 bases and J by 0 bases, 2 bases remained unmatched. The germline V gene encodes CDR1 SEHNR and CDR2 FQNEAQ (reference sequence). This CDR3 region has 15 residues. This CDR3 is CASSLSDRANYGYTF. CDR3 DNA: TGTGCCAGCAGCTTATCGGACAGGGCTAACTATGGCTACACCTTC.

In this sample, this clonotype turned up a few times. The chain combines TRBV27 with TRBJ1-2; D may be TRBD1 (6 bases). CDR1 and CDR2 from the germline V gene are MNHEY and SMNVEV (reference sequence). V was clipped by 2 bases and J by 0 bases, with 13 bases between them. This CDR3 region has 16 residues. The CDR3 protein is CASSLRGRDTNYGYTF. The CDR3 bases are TGTGCCAGCAGTTTAAGGGGACGGGACACTAACTATGGCTACACCTTC.

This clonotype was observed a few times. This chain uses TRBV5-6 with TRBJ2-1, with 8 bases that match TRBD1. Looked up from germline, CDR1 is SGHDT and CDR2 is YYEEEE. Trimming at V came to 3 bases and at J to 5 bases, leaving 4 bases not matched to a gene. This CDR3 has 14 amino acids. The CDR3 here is CASSWTGMNNEQFF. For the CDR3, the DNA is TGTGCCAGCAGCTGGACAGGGATGAACAATGAGCAGTTCTTC.

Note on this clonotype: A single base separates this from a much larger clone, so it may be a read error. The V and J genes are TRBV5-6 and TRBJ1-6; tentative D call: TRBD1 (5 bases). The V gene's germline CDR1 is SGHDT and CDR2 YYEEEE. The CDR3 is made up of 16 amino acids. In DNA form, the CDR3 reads TGTGCCAGCAGCCTCGCAGGGAGCTCCAATAATTCACCCCTCCACTTT. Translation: CASSLAGSSNNSPLHF. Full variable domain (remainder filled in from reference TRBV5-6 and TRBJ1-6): DAGVTQSPTHLIKTRGQQVTLRCSPKSGHDTVSWYQQALGQGPQFIFQYYEEEERQRGNFPDRFSGHQFPNYSSELNVNALLLGDSALYLCASSLAGSSNNSPLHFGNGTRLTVT.

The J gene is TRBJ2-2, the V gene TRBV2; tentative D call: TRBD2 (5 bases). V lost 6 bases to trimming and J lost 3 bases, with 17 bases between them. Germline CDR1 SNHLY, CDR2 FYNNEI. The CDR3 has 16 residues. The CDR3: CASSGVVPLDTGELFF. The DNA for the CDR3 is TGTGCCAGCAGCGGGGTAGTACCTCTGGACACCGGGGAGCTGTTTTTT.

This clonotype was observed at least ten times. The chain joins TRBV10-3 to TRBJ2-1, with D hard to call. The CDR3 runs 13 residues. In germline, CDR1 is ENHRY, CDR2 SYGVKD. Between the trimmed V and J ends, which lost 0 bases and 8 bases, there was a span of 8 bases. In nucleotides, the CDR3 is TGTGCCATCAGTGAGTCGTACGAGTATGAGCAGTTCTTC. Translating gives CAISESYEYEQFF.

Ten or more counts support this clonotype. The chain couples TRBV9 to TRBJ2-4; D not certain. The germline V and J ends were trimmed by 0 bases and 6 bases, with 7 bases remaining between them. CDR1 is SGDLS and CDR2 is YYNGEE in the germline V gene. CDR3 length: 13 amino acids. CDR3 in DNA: TGTGCCAGCAGCGTAGACATGGGAAACATTCAGTACTTC. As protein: CASSVDMGNIQYF. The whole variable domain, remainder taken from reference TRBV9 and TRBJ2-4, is DSGVTQTPKHLITATGQRVTLRCSPRSGDLSVYWYQQSLDQGLQFLIQYYNGEERAKGNILERFSAQQFPDLHSELNLSSLELGDSALYFCASSVDMGNIQYFGAGTRLSVL.

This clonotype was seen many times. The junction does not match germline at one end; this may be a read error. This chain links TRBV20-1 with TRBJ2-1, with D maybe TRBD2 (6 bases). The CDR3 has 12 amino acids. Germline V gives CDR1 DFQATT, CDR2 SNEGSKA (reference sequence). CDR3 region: CSGRKEGNEQFF. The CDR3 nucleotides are TGCAGTGGTAGAAAGGAGGGGAATGAGCAGTTCTTC.

The CDR3 region is CASSLRGPIYGYTF. For the CDR3, the DNA is TGTGCCAGCAGTTTGAGGGGACCCATATATGGCTACACCTTC. V gene TRBV12-3 or TRBV12-4 combines with J gene TRBJ1-2, with D tentatively TRBD1 (5 bases). The CDR3 is 14 amino acids. The V end was cut by 3 bases, the J end by 5 bases, with 13 bases between.

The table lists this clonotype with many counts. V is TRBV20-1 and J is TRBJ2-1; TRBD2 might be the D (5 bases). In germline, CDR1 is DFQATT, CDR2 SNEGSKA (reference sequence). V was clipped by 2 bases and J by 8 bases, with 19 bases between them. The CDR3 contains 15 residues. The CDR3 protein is CSARPPSRASDEQFF. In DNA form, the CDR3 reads TGCAGTGCTAGACCCCCCTCGAGGGCTTCCGATGAGCAGTTCTTC.

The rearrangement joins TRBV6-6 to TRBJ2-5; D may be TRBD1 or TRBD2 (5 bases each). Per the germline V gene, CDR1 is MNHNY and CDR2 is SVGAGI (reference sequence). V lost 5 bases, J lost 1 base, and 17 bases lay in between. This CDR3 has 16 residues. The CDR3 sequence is CASSATTGTAQETQYF. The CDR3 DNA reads TGTGCCAGCAGTGCCACGACCGGGACGGCCCAAGAGACCCAGTACTTC.

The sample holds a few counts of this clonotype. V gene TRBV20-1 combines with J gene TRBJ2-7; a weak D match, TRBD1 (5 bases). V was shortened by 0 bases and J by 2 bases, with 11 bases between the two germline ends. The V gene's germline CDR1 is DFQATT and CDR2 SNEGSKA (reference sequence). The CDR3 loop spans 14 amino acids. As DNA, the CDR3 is TGCAGTGCTAGAGATCATGACAGAGCCTACGAGCAGTACTTC. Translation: CSARDHDRAYEQYF.

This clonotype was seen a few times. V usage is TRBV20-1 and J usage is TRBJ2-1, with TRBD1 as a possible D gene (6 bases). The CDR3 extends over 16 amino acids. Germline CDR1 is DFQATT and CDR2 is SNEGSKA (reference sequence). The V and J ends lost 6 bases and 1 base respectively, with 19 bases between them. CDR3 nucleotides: TGCAGTGCCCTAGGCAGAGGGGGAGCGTCCTACAATGAGCAGTTCTTC. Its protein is CSALGRGGASYNEQFF.

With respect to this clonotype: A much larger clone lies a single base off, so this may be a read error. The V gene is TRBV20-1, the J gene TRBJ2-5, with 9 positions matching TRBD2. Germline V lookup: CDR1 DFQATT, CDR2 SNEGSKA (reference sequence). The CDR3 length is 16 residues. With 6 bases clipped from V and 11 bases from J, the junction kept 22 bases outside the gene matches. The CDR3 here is CSAPAAGGGGDNEQYF. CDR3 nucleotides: TGCAGTGCCCCAGCCGCCGGGGGCGGGGGGGATAATGAGCAGTACTTC.

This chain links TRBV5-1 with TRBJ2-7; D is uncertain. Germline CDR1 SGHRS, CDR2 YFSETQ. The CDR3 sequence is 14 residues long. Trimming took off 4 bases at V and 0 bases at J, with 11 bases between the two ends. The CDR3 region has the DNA TGCGCCAGCAGCGCCAGTCGGAGCTCCTACGAGCAGTACTTC. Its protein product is CASSASRSSYEQYF.

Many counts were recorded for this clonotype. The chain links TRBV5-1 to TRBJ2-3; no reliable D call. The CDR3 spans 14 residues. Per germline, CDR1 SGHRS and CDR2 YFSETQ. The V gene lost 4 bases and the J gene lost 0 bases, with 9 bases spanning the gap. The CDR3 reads CASSNTASTDTQYF. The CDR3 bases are TGCGCCAGCAGCAACACCGCTAGCACAGATACGCAGTATTTT.

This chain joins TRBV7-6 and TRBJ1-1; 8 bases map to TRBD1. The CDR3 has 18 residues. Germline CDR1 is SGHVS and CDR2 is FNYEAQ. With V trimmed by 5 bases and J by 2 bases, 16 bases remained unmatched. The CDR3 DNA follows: TGTGCCAGCAGCCCCGTTGGCAGGACAGGGAGCCCCAACACTGAAGCTTTCTTT. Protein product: CASSPVGRTGSPNTEAFF. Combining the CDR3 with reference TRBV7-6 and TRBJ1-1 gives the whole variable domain GAGVSQSPRYKVTKRGQDVALRCDPISGHVSLYWYRQALGQGPEFLTYFNYEAQQDKSGLPNDRFSAERPEGSISTLTIQRTEQRDSAMYRCASSPVGRTGSPNTEAFFGQGTRLTVV.

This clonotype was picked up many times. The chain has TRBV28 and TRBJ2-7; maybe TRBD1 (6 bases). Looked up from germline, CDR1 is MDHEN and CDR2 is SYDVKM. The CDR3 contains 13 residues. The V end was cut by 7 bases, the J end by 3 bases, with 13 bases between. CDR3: CASTRGQIYEQYF. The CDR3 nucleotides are TGTGCCAGCACCCGCGGACAGATCTACGAGCAGTACTTC.

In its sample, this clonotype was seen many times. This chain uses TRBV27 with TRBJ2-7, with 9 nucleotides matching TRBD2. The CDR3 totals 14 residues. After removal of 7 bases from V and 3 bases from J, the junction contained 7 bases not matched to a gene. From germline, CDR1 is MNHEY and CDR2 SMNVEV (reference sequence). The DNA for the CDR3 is TGTGCCAGCACCCCAAGCGGGGGGCACTACGAGCAGTACTTC. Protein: CASTPSGGHYEQYF.

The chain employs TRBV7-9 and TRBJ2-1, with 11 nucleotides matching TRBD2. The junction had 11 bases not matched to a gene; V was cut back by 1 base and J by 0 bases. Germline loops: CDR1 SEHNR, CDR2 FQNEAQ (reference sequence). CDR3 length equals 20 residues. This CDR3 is CASSLVALTSGASSYNEQFF. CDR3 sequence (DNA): TGTGCCAGCAGCTTAGTGGCACTGACTAGCGGGGCTTCCTCCTACAATGAGCAGTTCTTC.